Listed here are 29 T cell receptor beta chains from one sample, sequenced in a study of blood T cell repertoires in COVID-19. Sequenced by immunoSEQ multiplex PCR; TCRdb stores in-frame clones only, minus some. The data show roughly 160,000 clones, with around 84% seen just once and 0.85% to 1.2% held by the top ten. The sample taken for sequencing was peripheral blood. The source of these receptors is a man in his forties with acute or convalescent COVID-19.

This clone came up once. The rearrangement uses TRBV12-3 or TRBV12-4 and TRBJ1-5; tentative D call: TRBD1 (6 bases). CDR3 length: 13 residues. With 6 bases removed from V and 8 bases from J, the gap between germline ends came to 14 bases. CDR3 coding DNA: TGTGCCAGCAGAGCGACAGGTTTAAAGCCCCAGCATTTT. Its protein is CASRATGLKPQHF.

The rearrangement joins TRBV11-2 to TRBJ1-1, with 10 bases identical to TRBD1. V gave up 6 bases and J gave up 6 bases; unmatched junction bases: 10. Germline values: CDR1 SGHAT, CDR2 FQNNGV. The CDR3 runs 15 residues. This CDR3 reads CASSQPDRGSPEAFF. The CDR3 DNA reads as TGTGCCAGCAGTCAGCCGGACAGGGGGTCCCCTGAAGCTTTCTTT.

J is TRBJ1-2 and V is TRBV18; no clear D gene. V lost 5 bases to trimming and J lost 5 bases, with 18 bases between them. In germline, CDR1 is KGHSH, CDR2 LQKENI. The CDR3 extends over 15 amino acids. The CDR3 nucleotides read TGTGCCAGCTCAAGCCTACAGTTAGGCCGTTATGGCTACACCTTC. Its protein product is CASSSLQLGRYGYTF.

There are a few counts of this clone. The genes are TRBV12-3 or TRBV12-4 and TRBJ1-1; tentative D call: TRBD1 (5 bases). V lost 5 bases to trimming and J lost 5 bases, with 12 bases between them. The CDR3 is made up of 13 amino acids. The CDR3 region is CASSLSGGTEAFF. As DNA, the CDR3 is TGTGCCAGCAGTCTTTCGGGGGGGACTGAAGCTTTCTTT.

This rearrangement joins TRBV27 to TRBJ2-7; 7 nucleotides match TRBD1. Germline V gene lookup returns CDR1 MNHEY and CDR2 SMNVEV (reference sequence). The CDR3 consists of 14 residues. V was clipped by 4 bases and J by 9 bases; unmatched bases: 12. CDR3: CASSSWTGASAQYF. The CDR3 bases are TGTGCCAGCAGTTCCTGGACAGGCGCTTCGGCGCAGTACTTC.

The rearrangement links TRBV11-2 to TRBJ1-3, with no clear D. The CDR3 is 13 residues long. Trimming took off 5 bases at V and 6 bases at J, with 11 bases between the two ends. Germline V CDR1 and CDR2: SGHAT, FQNNGV. The CDR3 is CASSPGPVNTIYF. DNA of the CDR3: TGTGCCAGCAGCCCTGGTCCGGTAAACACCATATATTTT.

This clone showed up just a few times. V is TRBV7-9 and J is TRBJ1-3; D gene uncertain. The CDR3 consists of 15 residues. Trimming removed 6 bases from V and 3 bases from J, with 15 bases in between. The V gene's germline CDR1 is SEHNR and CDR2 FQNEAQ (reference sequence). This CDR3 reads CASSGRQVLGNTIYF. In DNA form, the CDR3 reads TGTGCCAGCAGTGGTAGACAAGTCCTTGGAAACACCATATATTTT.

This clone was seen just once. The chain uses TRBV5-1 and TRBJ2-3; no clear D. V lost 1 base to trimming and J lost 5 bases, with 5 bases between them. The CDR3 spans 12 residues. Per the germline V gene, CDR1 is SGHRS and CDR2 is YFSETQ. In DNA form, the CDR3 reads TGCGCCAGCAGCTTGTTTCAAGATACGCAGTATTTT. It translates to CASSLFQDTQYF. Complete variable domain (other parts from reference TRBV5-1 and TRBJ2-3): KAGVTQTPRYLIKTRGQQVTLSCSPISGHRSVSWYQQTPGQGLQFLFEYFSETQRNKGNFPGRFSGRQFSNSRSEMNVSTLELGDSALYLCASSLFQDTQYFGPGTRLTVL.

The CDR3 reads CASSPRQGTPGSYNSPLHF. The CDR3 DNA follows: TGTGCCAGCAGCCCTAGACAGGGAACTCCCGGCTCCTATAATTCACCCCTCCACTTT. V usage is TRBV7-8 and J usage is TRBJ1-6; TRBD1 matches 7 bases. The V gene's germline CDR1 is SGHVS and CDR2 FQNEAQ. V dropped 5 bases and J dropped 0; count of bases not matched to a gene: 13. The CDR3 is made up of 19 amino acids.

This rearrangement joins TRBV5-5 to TRBJ1-2; no clear D. The V and J ends lost 7 bases and 6 bases respectively, with 22 bases between them. Germline loops: CDR1 SGHKS, CDR2 YYEKEE (reference sequence). The CDR3 is made up of 15 amino acids. As DNA, the CDR3 is TGTGCCAGCTTTCCGCTTAGTGAATCCGTGGATGGCTACACCTTC. Protein: CASFPLSESVDGYTF.

The V call is TRBV2, the J call TRBJ2-3; D is unresolved. There are 14 residues in the CDR3. Germline assignment: CDR1 SNHLY and CDR2 FYNNEI. V lost 6 bases and J lost 0, with 10 bases in between. The CDR3 DNA reads as TGTGCCAGCAGACCTCTATCCAGCACAGATACGCAGTATTTT. Amino acids: CASRPLSSTDTQYF.

The chain recombines TRBV7-9 with TRBJ1-4, with D perhaps TRBD1 (5 bases). In germline, CDR1 is SEHNR, CDR2 FQNEAQ (reference sequence). V gave up 5 bases and J gave up 5 bases, with 12 bases separating them. The CDR3 has 14 residues. CDR3 bases: TGTGCCAGCAGCCGAGTACAGGAGAATGAAAAACTGTTTTTT. Translated: CASSRVQENEKLFF. Variable domain in full (rest from reference TRBV7-9 and TRBJ1-4): DTGVSQNPRHKITKRGQNVTFRCDPISEHNRLYWYRQTLGQGPEFLTYFQNEAQLEKSRLLSDRFSAERPKGSFSTLEIQRTEQGDSAMYLCASSRVQENEKLFFGSGTQLSVL.

The chain has TRBV4-1 and TRBJ1-1; 8 bases line up with TRBD1. The CDR3 is made up of 15 amino acids. Trimming at V came to 3 bases and at J to 0 bases, leaving 3 bases not matched to a gene. The germline V gene encodes CDR1 MGHRA and CDR2 YSYEKL. CDR3 amino acids: CASSHTDRVNTEAFF. Written as DNA, the CDR3 is TGCGCCAGCAGCCACACGGACAGGGTGAACACTGAAGCTTTCTTT.

The chain combines TRBV7-3 with TRBJ2-5, with 8 bases fitting TRBD2. This CDR3 is built from 16 residues. With V trimmed by 2 bases and J by 6 bases, 11 bases remained unmatched. Germline V gene sequence: CDR1 SGHTA, CDR2 FQGTGA. DNA of the CDR3: TGTGCCAGCAGCTTATCATATTCCGGGACTAGTAAGACCCAGTACTTC. Its translation: CASSLSYSGTSKTQYF.

The V gene is TRBV24-1, the J gene TRBJ2-2; possibly TRBD2 for D (5 bases). V lost 4 bases to trimming and J lost 0 bases, with 14 bases between them. CDR3 length equals 17 residues. Germline V gene data show CDR1 as KGHDR and CDR2 as SFDVKD. In DNA, the CDR3 is TGTGCCACCAGTGACCCAGGACTGGTCGCGAACACCGGGGAGCTGTTTTTT. Its translation: CATSDPGLVANTGELFF.

V is TRBV10-3 and J is TRBJ1-1; possible D gene TRBD1, 6 bases. The CDR3 covers 15 residues. The germline V gene has CDR1 ENHRY and CDR2 SYGVKD. V was shortened by 3 bases and J by 2 bases, with 13 bases between the two germline ends. DNA of the CDR3: TGTGCCATCAGTGACGCGAGGACAGTCAACACTGAAGCTTTCTTT. Its protein is CAISDARTVNTEAFF.

The chain uses TRBV12-3 or TRBV12-4 and TRBJ1-2; D remains ambiguous. CDR3 size: 13 residues. The V and J ends lost 3 bases and 4 bases respectively, with 9 bases between them. This chain's CDR3 is CASSFRQSYGYTF. The DNA for the CDR3 is TGTGCCAGCAGTTTTCGCCAGTCCTATGGCTACACCTTC.

In this sample, this clone turned up a few times. This chain links TRBV6-5 with TRBJ2-7; D unclear. CDR3 length: 14 residues. V gave up 8 bases and J gave up 2 bases, with 16 bases separating them. Per the germline V gene, CDR1 is MNHEY and CDR2 is SVGAGI. In DNA, the CDR3 is TGTGCCAGCGCAGGTACGGCACCTACCTACGAGCAGTACTTC. Translating gives CASAGTAPTYEQYF.

This clone was found a few times. V and J are TRBV5-1 and TRBJ1-4; TRBD1 is a possible D gene (6 bases). The germline gives CDR1 SGHRS, CDR2 YFSETQ. V was shortened by 4 bases and J by 12 bases, with 16 bases between the two germline ends. The CDR3 extends over 13 amino acids. CDR3 loop: CASSVIGQPELFF. The CDR3, as DNA: TGCGCCAGCAGCGTTATAGGACAGCCGGAACTGTTTTTT.

This clone was observed a handful of times. V is TRBV19 and J is TRBJ1-6; TRBD1 might be the D (6 bases). The germline V gene encodes CDR1 LNHDA and CDR2 SQIVND (reference sequence). V shed 1 base and J shed 10 bases, with 8 bases lying between them. The CDR3 sequence is 13 residues long. The CDR3 loop is CASSIVRGSPLHF. In DNA, the CDR3 is TGTGCCAGTAGTATAGTCAGGGGCTCACCCCTCCACTTT.

V usage is TRBV30 and J usage is TRBJ2-1, with 8 positions matching TRBD2. CDR1 is GTSNPN and CDR2 is SVGIG in the germline V gene (reference sequence). J lost 5 bases, V lost 0 bases, and 9 bases had no gene match. The CDR3 runs to 16 residues. The CDR3 loop reads CAWSVPLGGGNNEQFF. CDR3 nucleotide sequence: TGTGCCTGGAGTGTACCTCTCGGGGGGGGGAACAATGAGCAGTTCTTC.

CDR3: CASSQAGIEQYF. Here the CDR3 DNA reads TGTGCCAGCAGCCAAGCAGGGATCGAGCAGTACTTC. The chain employs TRBV3-1 (or the pseudogene TRBV3-2) and TRBJ2-7; a possible D gene is TRBD1 (5 bases). V was clipped by 1 base and J by 6 bases, with 7 bases between them. The CDR3 extends over 12 amino acids. CDR1 is LGHDT and CDR2 is YNNKEL in the germline V gene (reference sequence).

This sequence joins TRBV28 and TRBJ2-7; no firm D call. The germline V and J ends were trimmed by 2 bases and 3 bases, with 11 bases remaining between them. Germline CDR1 MDHEN, CDR2 SYDVKM. This CDR3 has 14 residues. The DNA for the CDR3 is TGTGCCAGCAGTTTAATATTCAGGATCTACGAGCAGTACTTC. As protein: CASSLIFRIYEQYF.

DNA of the CDR3: TGTGCCAGCAGCTTAGACAGGGACAGCTCTAATGGCTACACCTTC. Translation gives CASSLDRDSSNGYTF. The gene calls are TRBV11-2 and TRBJ1-2; TRBD1 aligns across 7 bases. From germline, CDR1 is SGHAT and CDR2 FQNNGV. J gave up 6 bases and V 0 bases, and 7 bases lay outside the gene matches. This CDR3 comprises 15 residues.

The chain recombines TRBV18 with TRBJ1-1; TRBD1 aligns across 8 bases. Germline V gene sequence: CDR1 KGHSH, CDR2 LQKENI. The CDR3 loop spans 15 amino acids. The V and J ends lost 3 bases and 3 bases, in that order; junction bases with no gene match: 6. This CDR3 reads CASSPKGQGDTEAFF. The CDR3 DNA follows: TGTGCCAGCTCACCCAAAGGACAGGGAGACACTGAAGCTTTCTTT.

V and J are TRBV11-2 and TRBJ2-1; TRBD2 matches at 13 bases. This CDR3 contains 15 residues. CDR1 and CDR2 from the germline V gene are SGHAT and FQNNGV. The V and J ends lost 4 bases and 9 bases, in that order; junction bases with no gene match: 6. The CDR3 region has the DNA TGTGCCAGCAGCTCCACTAGCGGGGGGGCGTCTGAGCAGTTCTTC. It codes for CASSSTSGGASEQFF.

The chain has TRBV3-1 (or the pseudogene TRBV3-2) and TRBJ2-1, with D possibly TRBD2 on 6 matching bases. CDR1 and CDR2 (germline): LGHDT, YNNKEL (reference sequence). The CDR3 sequence is 12 residues long. Trimming stripped 8 bases from V and 3 bases from J, with 8 bases between. Here the CDR3 reads CASGRDYNEQFF. For the CDR3, the DNA is TGTGCCAGCGGGCGGGACTACAATGAGCAGTTCTTC.

The J gene is TRBJ1-5, the V gene TRBV9; TRBD1 might be the D (5 bases). Trimming stripped 7 bases from V and 2 bases from J, with 13 bases between. The CDR3 sequence is 14 residues long. CDR1 is SGDLS and CDR2 is YYNGEE in the germline V gene. The CDR3 DNA is TGTGCCAGCGATCCTGGGGGGGGCAATCAGCCCCAGCATTTT. Protein: CASDPGGGNQPQHF. Looking up the rest from reference TRBV9 and TRBJ1-5 gives the full variable domain: DSGVTQTPKHLITATGQRVTLRCSPRSGDLSVYWYQQSLDQGLQFLIQYYNGEERAKGNILERFSAQQFPDLHSELNLSSLELGDSALYFCASDPGGGNQPQHFGDGTRLSIL.

In nucleotides, the CDR3 is TGTGCCAGCACCAGTGGGGGGGCGATTCAGCCCCAGCATTTT. It translates to CASTSGGAIQPQHF. This chain joins TRBV5-6 and TRBJ1-5; the D gene is possibly TRBD1 (6 bases). There are 14 residues in the CDR3. V was pared by 6 bases and J by 6 bases, with 16 bases between. Germline-derived CDR1 and CDR2 are SGHDT and YYEEEE.